This T cell receptor (beta chain) was sequenced during a study of T cells in tuberculosis. Study-wide points: The TCR-beta difference was not significant; alpha differences partly reflected length.

With regard to this clone: What it binds is not known.

TCRdb's copy holds only in-frame clones and misses some; the assay was immunoSEQ multiplex PCR. This table has some 10,000 clones, about 93% appearing once. The sequence came from an adult with tuberculosis. The sequencing input was PBMCs.

The CDR3 DNA follows: TGTGCCAGCATTGCCGGACAGGGGGAAGGTGGCTACACCTTC. It is translated as CASIAGQGEGGYTF. The V call is TRBV6-1, the J call TRBJ1-2; TRBD1 matches at 10 bases. The trim removed 7 bases at V and 7 bases at J, leaving 9 bases unmatched. The CDR3 totals 14 residues. CDR1 MNHNS and CDR2 SASEGT come from the germline V gene.